This TCR beta chain was identified during a study of immune heterogeneity within non-small cell lung tumors. Study findings and constraints: In tumor regions, T-cell clonality showed a moderate but significant correlation with local tumor mutational burden (R around 0.35).

The authors used around 590 ng of bulk tumor genomic DNA per sample as template. Several biopsies per primary tumor were taken during surgery, spaced as far apart as possible. The study enrolled patients with untreated, newly diagnosed non-small cell lung cancer who underwent curative surgery. TCR beta CDR3 was amplified by multiplex PCR, first round around 10 cycles, 32 V and 13 J primers. TCRdb redid the calling of the multiplex PCR reads with MiXCR, one entry per CDR3 protein. This sample has around 3,400 distinct CDR3 sequences; roughly 51% occur once, and the top ten carry 12%. The table lists this clonotype with a few counts. Antigen unknown. Trimming pared 6 bases from V and 2 bases from J, leaving 8 bases between. This CDR3 region has 12 residues.

J is TRBJ2-7 and V is TRBV12-3 or TRBV12-4; D not certain. This receptor was taken from a man between 60 and 75 years old with non-small cell lung cancer. The sequenced sample was lung tumor tissue. The CDR3 DNA sequence: TGTGCCAGCAGCTCTACGACCTACGAGCAGTACTTC. It yields the protein CASSSTTYEQYF.